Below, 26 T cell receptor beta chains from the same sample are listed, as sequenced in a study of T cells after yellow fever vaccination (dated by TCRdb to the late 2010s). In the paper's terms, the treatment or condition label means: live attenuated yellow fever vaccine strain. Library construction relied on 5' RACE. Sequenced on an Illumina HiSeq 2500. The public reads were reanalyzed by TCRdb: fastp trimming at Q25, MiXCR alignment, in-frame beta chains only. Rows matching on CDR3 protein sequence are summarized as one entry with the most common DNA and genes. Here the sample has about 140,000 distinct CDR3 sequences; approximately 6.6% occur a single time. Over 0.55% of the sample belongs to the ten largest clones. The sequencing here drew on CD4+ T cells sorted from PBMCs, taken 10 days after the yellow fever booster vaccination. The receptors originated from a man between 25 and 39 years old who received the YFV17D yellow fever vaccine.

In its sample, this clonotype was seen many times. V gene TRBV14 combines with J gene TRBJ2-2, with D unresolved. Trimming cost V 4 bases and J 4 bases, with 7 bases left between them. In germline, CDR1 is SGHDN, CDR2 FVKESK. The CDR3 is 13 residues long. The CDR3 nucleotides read TGTGCCAGCAGCCGTTGGGCCACCGGGGAGCTGTTTTTT. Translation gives CASSRWATGELFF.

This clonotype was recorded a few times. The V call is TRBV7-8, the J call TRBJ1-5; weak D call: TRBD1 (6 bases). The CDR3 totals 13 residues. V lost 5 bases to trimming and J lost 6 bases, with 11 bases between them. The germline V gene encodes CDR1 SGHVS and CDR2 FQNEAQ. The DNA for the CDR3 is TGTGCCAGCAGCCGGGGGCGCTTTCAGCCCCAGCATTTT. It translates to CASSRGRFQPQHF.

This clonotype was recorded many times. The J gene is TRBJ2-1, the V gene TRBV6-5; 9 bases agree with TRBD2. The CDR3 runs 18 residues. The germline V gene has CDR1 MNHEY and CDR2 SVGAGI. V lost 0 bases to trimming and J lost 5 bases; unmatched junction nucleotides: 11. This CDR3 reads CASSYSNLAGIGHNEQFF. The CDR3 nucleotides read TGTGCCAGCAGTTACTCGAACCTAGCGGGAATCGGCCACAATGAGCAGTTCTTC.

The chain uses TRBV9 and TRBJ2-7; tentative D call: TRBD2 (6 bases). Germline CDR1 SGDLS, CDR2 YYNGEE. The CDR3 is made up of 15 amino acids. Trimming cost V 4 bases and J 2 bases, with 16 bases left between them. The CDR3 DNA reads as TGTGCCAGCAGCCCCTACGGGGGATCCGCCTACGAGCAGTACTTC. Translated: CASSPYGGSAYEQYF.

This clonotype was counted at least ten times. CDR3: CASSFTGTSNTEAFF. CDR3 in DNA: TGTGCCAGCTCATTCACCGGGACATCGAACACTGAAGCTTTCTTT. This rearrangement joins TRBV18 to TRBJ1-1, with D perhaps matching TRBD1 (6 bases). This CDR3 is 15 amino acids long. V lost 5 bases to trimming and J lost 1 base, with 14 bases between them. CDR1 is KGHSH and CDR2 is LQKENI in the germline V gene.

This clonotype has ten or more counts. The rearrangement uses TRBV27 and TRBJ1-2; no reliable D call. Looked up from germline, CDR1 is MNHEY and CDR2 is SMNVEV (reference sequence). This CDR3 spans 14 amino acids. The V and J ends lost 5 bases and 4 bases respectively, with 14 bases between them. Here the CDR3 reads CASSPDGFLYGYTF. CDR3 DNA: TGTGCCAGCAGTCCCGACGGATTCCTCTATGGCTACACCTTC.

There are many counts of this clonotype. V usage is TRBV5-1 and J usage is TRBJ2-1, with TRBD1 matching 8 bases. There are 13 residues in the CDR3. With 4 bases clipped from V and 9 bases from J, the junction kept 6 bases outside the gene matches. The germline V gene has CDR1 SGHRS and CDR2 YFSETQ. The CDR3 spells CASSGGQVLEQFF. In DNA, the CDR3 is TGCGCCAGCAGCGGGGGACAGGTCCTTGAGCAGTTCTTC.

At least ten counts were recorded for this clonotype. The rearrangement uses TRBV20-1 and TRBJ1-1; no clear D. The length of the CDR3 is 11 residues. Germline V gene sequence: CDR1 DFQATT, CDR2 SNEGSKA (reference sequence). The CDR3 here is CSTRTEGEAFF. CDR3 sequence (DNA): TGCAGCACCCGAACCGAGGGTGAAGCTTTCTTT.

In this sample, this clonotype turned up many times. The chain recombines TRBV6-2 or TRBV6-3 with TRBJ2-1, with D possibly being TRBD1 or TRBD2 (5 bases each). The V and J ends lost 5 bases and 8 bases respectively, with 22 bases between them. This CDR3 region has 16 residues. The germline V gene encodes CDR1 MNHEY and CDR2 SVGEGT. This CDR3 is CASSPVRDPGLDEQFF. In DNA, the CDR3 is TGTGCCAGCAGTCCCGTCCGGGACCCGGGCTTGGATGAGCAGTTCTTC.

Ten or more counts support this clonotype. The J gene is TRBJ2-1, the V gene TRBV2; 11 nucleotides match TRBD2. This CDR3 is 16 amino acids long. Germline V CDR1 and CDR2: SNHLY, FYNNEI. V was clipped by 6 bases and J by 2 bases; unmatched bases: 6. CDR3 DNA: TGTGCCAGCAGGGGAAGACTAGCGGGGACCTACAATGAGCAGTTCTTC. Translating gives CASRGRLAGTYNEQFF.

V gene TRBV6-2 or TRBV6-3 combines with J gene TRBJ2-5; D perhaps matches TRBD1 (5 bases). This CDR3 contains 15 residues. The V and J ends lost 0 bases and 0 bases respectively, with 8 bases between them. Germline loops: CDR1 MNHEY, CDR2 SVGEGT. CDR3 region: CASSYSEQDQETQYF. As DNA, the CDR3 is TGTGCCAGCAGTTACTCCGAACAGGACCAAGAGACCCAGTACTTC.

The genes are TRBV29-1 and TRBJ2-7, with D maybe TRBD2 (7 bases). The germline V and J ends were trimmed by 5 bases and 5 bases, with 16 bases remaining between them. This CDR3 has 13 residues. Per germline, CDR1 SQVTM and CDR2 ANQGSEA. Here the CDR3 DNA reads TGCAGCGTTCACAAGAGGGGGAGGGACGAGCAGTACTTC. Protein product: CSVHKRGRDEQYF.

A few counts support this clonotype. In nucleotides, the CDR3 is TGTGCCTGGAGTGTACTTGGGGGCTCCTACGAGCAGTACTTC. Its translation: CAWSVLGGSYEQYF. V and J are TRBV30 and TRBJ2-7; D assignment may be TRBD1 or TRBD2 (5 bases each). This CDR3 has 14 residues. The V gene's germline CDR1 is GTSNPN and CDR2 SVGIG (reference sequence). The germline V and J ends were trimmed by 0 bases and 0 bases, with 9 bases remaining between them.

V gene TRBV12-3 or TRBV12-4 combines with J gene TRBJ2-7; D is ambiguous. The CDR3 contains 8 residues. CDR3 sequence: CASSPSSV. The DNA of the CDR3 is TGTGCCAGCAGTCCCTCGTCCGTC.

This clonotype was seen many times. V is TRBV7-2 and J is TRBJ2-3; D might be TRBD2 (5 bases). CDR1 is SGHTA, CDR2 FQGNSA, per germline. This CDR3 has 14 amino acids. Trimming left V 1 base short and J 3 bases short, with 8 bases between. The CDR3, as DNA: TGTGCCAGCAGCTTAGTTACTAGGACAGATACGCAGTATTTT. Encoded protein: CASSLVTRTDTQYF.

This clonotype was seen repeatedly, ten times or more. Here the CDR3 DNA reads TGTGCCAGCTCACCGACAGGGAGAGAGACCCAGTACTTC. It yields the protein CASSPTGRETQYF. This chain links TRBV18 with TRBJ2-5; TRBD1 agrees at 7 bases. Trimming at V came to 3 bases and at J to 4 bases, leaving 2 bases not matched to a gene. CDR3 length: 13 amino acids. Germline loops: CDR1 KGHSH, CDR2 LQKENI.

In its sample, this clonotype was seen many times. CDR3 coding DNA: TGTGCCAGCAGTTTACTGGGGACAAGTAATTCACCCCTCCACTTT. Translated: CASSLLGTSNSPLHF. V is TRBV12-3 or TRBV12-4 and J is TRBJ1-6, with D maybe TRBD1 (6 bases). Trimming cost V 2 bases and J 6 bases, with 11 bases left between them. The CDR3 is 15 residues long.

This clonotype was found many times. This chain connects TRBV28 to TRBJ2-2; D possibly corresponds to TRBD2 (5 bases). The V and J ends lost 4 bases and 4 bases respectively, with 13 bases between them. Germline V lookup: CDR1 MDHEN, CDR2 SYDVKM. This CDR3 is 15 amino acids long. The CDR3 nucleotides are TGTGCCAGCAGTTCGGACTCGAGGGCCACCGGGGAGCTGTTTTTT. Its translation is CASSSDSRATGELFF.

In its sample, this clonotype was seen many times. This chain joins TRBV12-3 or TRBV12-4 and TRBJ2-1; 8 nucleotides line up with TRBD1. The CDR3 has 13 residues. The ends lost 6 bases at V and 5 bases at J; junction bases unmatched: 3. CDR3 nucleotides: TGTGCCAGCAGGGGACAGGAGGACAATGAGCAGTTCTTC. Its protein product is CASRGQEDNEQFF.

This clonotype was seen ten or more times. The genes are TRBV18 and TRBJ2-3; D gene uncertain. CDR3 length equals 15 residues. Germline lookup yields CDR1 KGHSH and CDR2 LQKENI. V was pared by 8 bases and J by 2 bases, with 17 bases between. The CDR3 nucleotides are TGTGCCAGCCGACCCCGCGGATCATACACAGATACGCAGTATTTT. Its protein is CASRPRGSYTDTQYF.

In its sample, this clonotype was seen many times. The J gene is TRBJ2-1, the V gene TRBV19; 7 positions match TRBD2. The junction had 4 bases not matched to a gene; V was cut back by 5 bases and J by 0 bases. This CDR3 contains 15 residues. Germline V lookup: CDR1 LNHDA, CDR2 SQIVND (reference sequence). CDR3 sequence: CASSAGGSSYNEQFF. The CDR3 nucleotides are TGTGCCAGTAGTGCCGGGGGGAGCTCCTACAATGAGCAGTTCTTC.

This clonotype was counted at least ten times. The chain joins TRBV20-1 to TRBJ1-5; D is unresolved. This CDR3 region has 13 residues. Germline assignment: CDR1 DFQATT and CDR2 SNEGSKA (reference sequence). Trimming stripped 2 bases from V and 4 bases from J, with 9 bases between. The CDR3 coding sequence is TGCAGTGCTAGACTGCAGATTAATCAGCCCCAGCATTTT. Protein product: CSARLQINQPQHF.

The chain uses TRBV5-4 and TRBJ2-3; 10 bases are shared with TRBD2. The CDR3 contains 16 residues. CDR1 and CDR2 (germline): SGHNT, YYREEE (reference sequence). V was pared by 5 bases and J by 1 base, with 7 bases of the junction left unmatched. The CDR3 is CASSTGGTSGTDTQYF. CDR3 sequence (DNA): TGTGCCAGCAGTACGGGGGGGACTAGCGGCACAGATACGCAGTATTTT.

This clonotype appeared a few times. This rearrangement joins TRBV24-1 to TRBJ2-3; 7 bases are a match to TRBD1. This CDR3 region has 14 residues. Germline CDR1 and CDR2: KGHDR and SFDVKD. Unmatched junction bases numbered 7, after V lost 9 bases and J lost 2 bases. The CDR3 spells CATSRGQLTDTQYF. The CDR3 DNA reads TGTGCCACCTCGAGGGGACAGCTCACAGATACGCAGTATTTT.

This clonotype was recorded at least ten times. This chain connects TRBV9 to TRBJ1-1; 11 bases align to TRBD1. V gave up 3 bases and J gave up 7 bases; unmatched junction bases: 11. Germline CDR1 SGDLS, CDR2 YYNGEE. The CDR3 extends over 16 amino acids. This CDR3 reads CASSAHGQGANLEAFF. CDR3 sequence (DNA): TGTGCCAGCAGCGCCCACGGACAGGGGGCAAACCTTGAAGCTTTCTTT.

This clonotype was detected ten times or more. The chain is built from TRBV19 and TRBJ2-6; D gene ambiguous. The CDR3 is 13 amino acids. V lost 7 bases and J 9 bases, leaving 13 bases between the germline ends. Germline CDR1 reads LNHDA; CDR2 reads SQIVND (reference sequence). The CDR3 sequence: CASNPRDNNVLTF. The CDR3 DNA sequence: TGTGCCAGTAATCCCCGTGACAACAACGTCCTGACTTTC.